Sequencing of this TCR beta chain was carried out in a study of CD8 T cells in ankylosing spondylitis. TCRdb reanalysed the 5' RACE reads using MiXCR and keeps one entry per CDR3 protein. This sample has around 770,000 distinct CDR3 sequences; about 12% occur once, and the top ten carry 0.51%. Per germline, CDR1 DFQATT and CDR2 SNEGSKA (reference sequence). This CDR3 comprises 15 residues. With 1 base removed from V and 7 bases from J, the gap between germline ends came to 19 bases. Study-wide findings and caveats: Significant enrichment of disease-linked clones was reported in matched ankylosing spondylitis synovial fluid. Disease-linked clones were CD8+ and relatively rare in peripheral blood. A TCR beta motif of about 8 highly homologous variants seemed to mark ankylosing spondylitis blood.

This clonotype was seen a handful of times. Antigen specificity is unknown. The chain has TRBV20-1 and TRBJ1-1; weak D call: TRBD1 (6 bases). The sequenced sample was blood, either unsorted or a sorted T cell fraction (not recorded which). This clonotype originated in a male donor with ankylosing spondylitis. CDR3 coding DNA: TGCAGTGCTAGAGTCCACCTCAGGGGACCCGGTGAAGCTTTCTTT. Amino acid sequence: CSARVHLRGPGEAFF.